The 12 T cell receptor beta chains below were found in one sample sequenced in a study of blood T cells in healthy people across ages. A J-beta primer mix and a sample-barcoded 5' primer were used in a second PCR of about 7 to 12 cycles. MiXCR, applied by TCRdb to the 5' RACE reads, yields one record per CDR3 protein. The table shows roughly 1.6 million distinct CDR3 sequences, with almost 35% occurring only once. Sequences were obtained from blood. The receptor set was obtained from a woman aged 25 to 39 in good health.

This clonotype was observed a handful of times. The chain is built from TRBV20-1 and TRBJ1-5, with 8 bases aligning to TRBD1. Germline loops: CDR1 DFQATT, CDR2 SNEGSKA (reference sequence). The CDR3 extends over 14 amino acids. The junction had 6 bases not matched to a gene; V was cut back by 6 bases and J by 2 bases. The DNA of the CDR3 is TGCAGTGCCCTTGACAGGGGTGGCAATCAGCCCCAGCATTTT. This encodes CSALDRGGNQPQHF.

There are many counts of this clonotype. This chain links TRBV12-3 or TRBV12-4 with TRBJ2-6; maybe TRBD2 (5 bases). Between the trimmed V and J ends, which lost 6 bases and 4 bases, there was a span of 7 bases. CDR3 length: 13 residues. The CDR3 region is CASSRGGANVLTF. The CDR3 bases are TGTGCCAGCAGCCGCGGGGGGGCCAACGTCCTGACTTTC.

The genes are TRBV29-1 and TRBJ1-1; a weak D match, TRBD1 (6 bases). The CDR3 sequence is 14 residues long. V was trimmed by 0 bases and J by 7 bases, leaving 15 bases between them. The germline CDR1 and CDR2 sequences are SQVTM and ANQGSEA. CDR3 amino acids: CSVEDTGLAHEAFF. The CDR3 DNA follows: TGCAGCGTTGAAGACACAGGGTTGGCGCATGAAGCTTTCTTT.

The chain carries TRBV7-8 and TRBJ2-1; D assignment may be TRBD1 or TRBD2 (5 bases each). Trimming removed 5 bases from V and 3 bases from J, with 20 bases in between. Germline V gene lookup returns CDR1 SGHVS and CDR2 FQNEAQ. CDR3 length: 17 residues. The CDR3 loop reads CASSVPGTPEIYNEQFF. The CDR3 nucleotides read TGTGCCAGCAGCGTACCCGGGACCCCAGAAATCTACAATGAGCAGTTCTTC.

This clonotype appeared a few times. The chain carries TRBV20-1 and TRBJ2-7, with D perhaps matching TRBD1 or TRBD2 (5 bases each). The DNA end is more similar to TRBJ2-5, so the J call may be wrong. This CDR3 is 14 amino acids long. Germline lookup yields CDR1 DFQATT and CDR2 SNEGSKA (reference sequence). Here the CDR3 reads CSATTGTVRETQYF. The CDR3 bases are TGCAGTGCTACTACCGGGACCGTGAGGGAGACCCAGTACTTC.

This clonotype was recorded once. This sequence joins TRBV7-9 and TRBJ2-7; 12 positions agree with TRBD1. Trimming cost V 2 bases and J 5 bases; bases outside gene matches: 10. In germline, CDR1 is SEHNR, CDR2 FQNEAQ (reference sequence). CDR3 length: 17 residues. CDR3 sequence: CASSLLPGQGANDEQYF. CDR3 coding DNA: TGTGCCAGCAGCTTACTACCGGGACAGGGGGCCAACGACGAGCAGTACTTC.

J is TRBJ2-7 and V is TRBV20-1; possibly TRBD1 for D (6 bases). V was clipped by 5 bases and J by 2 bases, with 16 bases between them. The CDR3 has 14 amino acids. Germline CDR1 DFQATT, CDR2 SNEGSKA (reference sequence). CDR3 amino acids: CSARSLQGTYEQYF. Here the CDR3 DNA reads TGCAGTGCTCGCTCCTTACAGGGAACCTACGAGCAGTACTTC.

This clonotype was seen at least ten times. This chain connects TRBV25-1 to TRBJ2-6; D gene uncertain. There are 12 residues in the CDR3. Trimming took off 7 bases at V and 6 bases at J, with 7 bases between the two ends. Germline CDR1 reads MGHDK; CDR2 reads SYGVNS. CDR3 sequence (DNA): TGTGCCAGCATACTCGAGGCCAACGTCCTGACTTTC. Translated: CASILEANVLTF.

This clonotype was observed once. The rearrangement links TRBV12-3 or TRBV12-4 to TRBJ2-1; D possibly corresponds to TRBD1 (6 bases). The V gene lost 7 bases and the J gene lost 4 bases, with 26 bases spanning the gap. The CDR3 consists of 18 residues. The chain's CDR3 is CASTIKTIGTRKYNEQFF. CDR3 bases: TGTGCCAGCACCATTAAGACGATCGGGACAAGAAAATACAATGAGCAGTTCTTC.

This clonotype showed up just a few times. The chain employs TRBV27 and TRBJ2-3, with 15 bases matching TRBD2. The CDR3 is 19 amino acids. Germline V gene lookup returns CDR1 MNHEY and CDR2 SMNVEV (reference sequence). V trimming: 10 bases; J trimming: 2 bases; junction bases outside the gene matches: 16. The CDR3 spells CATGGEPGTSGRPTDTQYF. Written as DNA, the CDR3 is TGTGCCACCGGCGGTGAGCCCGGGACTAGCGGGAGGCCCACAGATACGCAGTATTTT.

DNA for the CDR3: TGTGCCAGCAGTGACAGGGGTGACGAGCAGTACTTC. This sequence encodes CASSDRGDEQYF. V gene TRBV2 combines with J gene TRBJ2-7; tentative D call: TRBD1 (6 bases). The ends were cut back, 3 bases at V and 5 bases at J, with 8 bases in the middle. The CDR3 spans 12 residues. Germline values: CDR1 SNHLY, CDR2 FYNNEI. The whole variable domain, filled in from reference TRBV2 and TRBJ2-7, reads EPEVTQTPSHQVTQMGQEVILRCVPISNHLYFYWYRQILGQKVEFLVSFYNNEISEKSEIFDDQFSVERPDGSNFTLKIRSTKLEDSAMYFCASSDRGDEQYFGPGTRLTVT.

In its sample, this clonotype was seen a few times. The genes are TRBV21-1 and TRBJ2-7; TRBD1 is taken as the D call from the table, unchecked against the DNA. TRBV21-1 is a pseudogene locus. CDR3 size: 18 residues. DNA for the CDR3: TGTGCCAGCAACCCGGGACAGGGGTCCCTAGCGTCCTCCTACGAGCAGTACTTC. This sequence encodes CASNPGQGSLASSYEQYF.